This T cell receptor (beta chain) was documented in a study of monozygotic twins with cystic fibrosis. Across the study: Library input was about 3 micrograms of fragmented DNA, with about 15 PCR cycles. Study-level results: The repertoire was suggested to be naive-dominated, clonality median around 0.01. No link emerged between shared CDR3 counts and age, concordance or severity.

About this clone: Its cognate antigen is unknown.

V gave up 3 bases and J gave up 5 bases; unmatched junction bases: 8. Germline V lookup: CDR1 LNHDA, CDR2 SQIVND (reference sequence). CDR3 length equals 15 residues. The assay was immunoSEQ multiplex PCR, and TCRdb's table has in-frame clones only and misses some. This sample has over 9,500 clones, with approximately 97% found just once. The chain is built from TRBV19 and TRBJ2-7; 9 bases line up with TRBD1. Specimen: blood. This TCR was recovered from a boy between 10 and 17 years old with cystic fibrosis. This CDR3 is CASSMEGTGFDEQYF. Here the CDR3 DNA reads TGTGCCAGTAGTATGGAAGGGACAGGGTTCGACGAGCAGTACTTC.